One and the same sample provided the 21 T cell receptor beta chains below, sequenced in a study of CD8+CD57+ T cells in acquired aplastic anemia. Patients sequenced had flow cytometry evidence of CD8+CD57+ cell expansion. The study profiled TCR beta VDJ and CDR3 using genomic DNA as template. In TCRdb, the reads were re-called with MiXCR into one record per CDR3 protein. The table lists some 140,000 distinct CDR3 sequences, roughly half of them singletons, with roughly 12% in the top ten. Sequenced material: sorted CD4+, CD8+, or CD8+CD57+ T cells (not recorded which) from PBMCs. These receptors all stem from a human donor with aplastic anemia.

This clonotype was recorded a few times. A much larger clone is a single base away; this may be a read error. The V gene is TRBV5-5, the J gene TRBJ2-2, with unresolved D. In germline, CDR1 is SGHKS, CDR2 YYEKEE (reference sequence). Trimming shortened V by 3 bases and J by 3 bases, and 6 bases separated the two germline ends. The CDR3 is 13 residues long. The CDR3 loop reads CASSSVDTGELFF. CDR3 nucleotides: TGTGCCAGCAGCTCGGTAGACACCGGGGAGCTGTTTTTT.

The V call is TRBV24-1, the J call TRBJ1-2, with D unclear. Trimming removed 3 bases from V and 8 bases from J, with 18 bases in between. The CDR3 spans 15 residues. The germline CDR1 and CDR2 sequences are KGHDR and SFDVKD. In nucleotides, the CDR3 is TGTGCCACCAGTGATGGTGCTGAAGAGGGAGAAGGCTACACCTTC. Translation gives CATSDGAEEGEGYTF.

This chain links TRBV9 with TRBJ1-5, with 8 bases aligning to TRBD1. V was clipped by 3 bases and J by 6 bases; unmatched bases: 5. The CDR3 has 14 residues. Per the germline V gene, CDR1 is SGDLS and CDR2 is YYNGEE. For the CDR3, the DNA is TGTGCCAGCAGCGCACAGGGGGGGGGTCAGCCCCAGCATTTT. It translates to CASSAQGGGQPQHF.

This CDR3 reads CASSEVKGDGYTF. CDR3 nucleotide sequence: TGTGCCAGCAGTGAAGTTAAGGGGGATGGCTACACCTTC. The chain combines TRBV2 with TRBJ1-2; D might be TRBD1 (6 bases). This CDR3 has 13 residues. The germline V gene has CDR1 SNHLY and CDR2 FYNNEI. V lost 1 base and J lost 6, with 9 bases in between.

The chain couples TRBV4-3 to TRBJ2-5; TRBD2 agrees at 7 bases. The germline gives CDR1 LGHNA, CDR2 YSLEER. The CDR3 is made up of 15 amino acids. The V and J ends lost 0 bases and 3 bases, in that order; junction bases with no gene match: 4. This CDR3 reads CASSQEGGGKETQYF. The CDR3 DNA reads as TGCGCCAGCAGCCAAGAGGGGGGGGGGAAAGAGACCCAGTACTTC.

This clonotype was detected many times. The CDR3 DNA reads as TGTGTGACCTACAGGGAGATGGACTATGGCTACACCTTC. Its translation: CVTYREMDYGYTF. The chain uses TRBV6-1 and TRBJ1-2, with D maybe TRBD1 (6 bases). The CDR3 consists of 13 residues. Germline CDR1 and CDR2: MNHNS and SASEGT.

This clonotype was detected many times. This chain connects TRBV7-9 to TRBJ1-4; D is perhaps TRBD1 (5 bases). The V gene's germline CDR1 is SEHNR and CDR2 FQNEAQ (reference sequence). The CDR3 sequence is 14 residues long. Trimming cost V 5 bases and J 8 bases, with 15 bases left between them. In nucleotides, the CDR3 is TGTGCCAGCAGCCCGGGAGAGGGGCTAGAAAAACTGTTTTTT. It is translated as CASSPGEGLEKLFF.

This clonotype was counted between two and nine times. The gene calls are TRBV20-1 and TRBJ1-2; 11 nucleotides line up with TRBD1. CDR1 and CDR2 (germline): DFQATT, SNEGSKA (reference sequence). The CDR3 runs 12 residues. Germline trimming cut 5 bases from V and 6 bases from J; bases unmatched to any gene: 2. CDR3 nucleotide sequence: TGCAGTGCTGGGACAGGGGGTGATGGCTACACCTTC. It codes for CSAGTGGDGYTF.

The DNA for the CDR3 is TGTGCCAGCAGCTTAGGGGGGGCTGAAGCTTTCTTT. Amino acids: CASSLGGAEAFF. This rearrangement joins TRBV7-9 to TRBJ1-1, with D perhaps TRBD1 (5 bases). V lost 1 base, J lost 6 bases, and 6 bases lay in between. Per germline, CDR1 SEHNR and CDR2 FQNEAQ (reference sequence). This CDR3 comprises 12 residues.

This clonotype turned up a few times. This is likely a read error, given that the CDR3 carries no conserved phenylalanine or tryptophan at its end. The DNA is left out, because the CDR3 cannot be placed on it with certainty; the CDR3 is given as TCRdb lists it. V is TRBV7-3 and J is TRBJ2-5; the D call TRBD2 from the table was never checked on the DNA. The germline V gene has CDR1 SGHTA and CDR2 FQGTGA. The CDR3 numbers 8 amino acids, ends counted. The CDR3 is CASSPQTS.

The chain has TRBV4-2 and TRBJ1-1; tentative D call: TRBD1 (5 bases). CDR1 and CDR2 (germline): LGHNA, YNFKEQ. This CDR3 has 14 amino acids. V dropped 4 bases and J dropped 1 base, with 10 bases sitting between them. The CDR3 DNA reads as TGTGCCAGCAGCCTAGGAGGGGCGAACACTGAAGCTTTCTTT. Translating gives CASSLGGANTEAFF.

In its sample, this clonotype was seen many times. The chain employs TRBV20-1 and TRBJ1-2; D not resolved. This CDR3 comprises 15 residues. Germline assignment: CDR1 DFQATT and CDR2 SNEGSKA (reference sequence). Trimming took 0 bases from V and 0 from J, leaving 11 bases between them. DNA of the CDR3: TGCAGTGCTAGAGATCGCGACACCGCTAACTATGGCTACACCTTC. Its protein product is CSARDRDTANYGYTF.

J is TRBJ2-1 and V is TRBV6-1; D remains unclear. V lost 8 bases to trimming and J lost 5 bases, with 13 bases between them. The CDR3 is made up of 13 amino acids. The V gene's germline CDR1 is MNHNS and CDR2 SASEGT. The DNA for the CDR3 is TGTGCCAGCCGAAAGAACATGAACAATGAGCAGTTCTTC. Its protein product is CASRKNMNNEQFF.

There are many counts of this clonotype. This chain uses TRBV19 with TRBJ2-7; 9 bases align to TRBD2. The junction had 2 bases not matched to a gene; V was cut back by 3 bases and J by 2 bases. The CDR3 contains 14 residues. Germline V lookup: CDR1 LNHDA, CDR2 SQIVND (reference sequence). CDR3 region: CASSMAGGPYEQYF. The CDR3 DNA is TGTGCCAGTAGTATGGCGGGGGGGCCCTACGAGCAGTACTTC.

The rearrangement links TRBV10-3 to TRBJ2-2, with 12 bases lining up with TRBD2. J lost 7 bases, V lost 3 bases, and 12 bases had no gene match. Germline loops: CDR1 ENHRY, CDR2 SYGVKD. The length of the CDR3 is 18 residues. Here the CDR3 reads CAISESVGLAGGHGELFF. For the CDR3, the DNA is TGTGCCATCAGTGAAAGCGTGGGGCTAGCGGGAGGGCACGGGGAGCTGTTTTTT.

This sequence joins TRBV25-1 and TRBJ1-2, with D perhaps TRBD1 (5 bases). The CDR3 runs 15 residues. Germline CDR1 MGHDK, CDR2 SYGVNS. V was clipped by 3 bases and J by 5 bases, with 16 bases between them. The chain's CDR3 is CASSEVRGRPYGYTF. CDR3 in DNA: TGTGCCAGCAGTGAGGTTCGGGGGAGACCTTATGGCTACACCTTC.

This clonotype was counted at least ten times. The rearrangement joins TRBV2 to TRBJ2-3; 7 bases are a match to TRBD1. V shed 6 bases and J 3 bases; nucleotides not matched to a gene: 9. The V gene's germline CDR1 is SNHLY and CDR2 FYNNEI. The CDR3 loop spans 15 amino acids. CDR3 amino acids: CASRGDRRGTDTQYF. CDR3 DNA: TGTGCCAGCAGGGGGGACAGACGCGGGACAGATACGCAGTATTTT.

The chain is built from TRBV19 and TRBJ1-1; D possibly corresponds to TRBD1 (5 bases). V was clipped by 3 bases and J by 3 bases, with 5 bases between them. The CDR3 is 12 residues long. Germline loops: CDR1 LNHDA, CDR2 SQIVND (reference sequence). The CDR3 here is CASSIRDTEAFF. The CDR3 coding sequence is TGTGCCAGTAGTATCAGGGACACTGAAGCTTTCTTT.

This clonotype was seen at least ten times. V gene TRBV24-1 combines with J gene TRBJ2-1, with a tentative D call TRBD1 (5 bases). Germline-derived CDR1 and CDR2 are KGHDR and SFDVKD. Trimming took 6 bases from V and 10 from J, leaving 12 bases between them. CDR3 length equals 12 residues. Written as DNA, the CDR3 is TGTGCCACCAGTTGGGGCGGCAGGGAGCAGTTCTTC. Its translation: CATSWGGREQFF.

Notes on this clonotype: A much more abundant neighbour one base away suggests this may be a read error. The V and J genes are TRBV5-6 and TRBJ2-7; 12 bases fit TRBD2. The J segment lost 0 bases and the V segment lost 0 bases, leaving 1 base of the junction unmatched. Germline lookup yields CDR1 SGHDT and CDR2 YYEEEE. The CDR3 is made up of 16 amino acids. CDR3 DNA sequence: TGTGCCAGCAGCTTGGGGACTAGCGGGGTCTCCTACGAGCAGTACTTC. It is translated as CASSLGTSGVSYEQYF.

The chain carries TRBV9 and TRBJ2-5; 10 bases are a match to TRBD2. The CDR3 spans 16 residues. Germline V CDR1 and CDR2: SGDLS, YYNGEE. V was pared by 0 bases and J by 0 bases, with 2 bases of the junction left unmatched. The CDR3 DNA follows: TGTGCCAGCAGCGTAGATAGCGGGGGGTACCAAGAGACCCAGTACTTC. This translates into CASSVDSGGYQETQYF.